A single sample gave rise to the 2 T cell receptor beta chains below, sequenced in a study of cytomegalovirus exposure and HLA in healthy donors. The PCR employed 60 Vbeta primers together with 13 Jbeta primers. Profiling relied on immunoSEQ multiplex PCR, and the TCRdb table lists in-frame clones only, not all of them. The sample lists roughly 110,000 clones; 75% were seen once. Sequencing used PBMCs. All receptors derive from a male donor in good health and CMV-seropositive.

In this sample, this clone turned up once. The chain carries TRBV28 and TRBJ2-1; possibly TRBD2 for D (5 bases). Between the trimmed V and J ends, which lost 3 bases and 8 bases, there was a span of 20 bases. This CDR3 has 16 amino acids. Germline V lookup: CDR1 MDHEN, CDR2 SYDVKM. DNA for the CDR3: TGTGCCAGCAGTTTGCCCCCCCTGAGAGAGGGCTATGAGCAGTTCTTC. It is translated as CASSLPPLREGYEQFF. The variable domain in full, completed from reference TRBV28 and TRBJ2-1, reads DVKVTQSSRYLVKRTGEKVFLECVQDMDHENMFWYRQDPGLGLRLIYFSYDVKMKEKGDIPEGYSVSREKKERFSLILESASTNQTSMYLCASSLPPLREGYEQFFGPGTRLTVL.

Only a few counts were recorded for this clone. V usage is TRBV10-3 and J usage is TRBJ2-3; 14 positions agree with TRBD2. The J segment lost 2 bases and the V segment lost 2 bases, leaving 9 bases of the junction unmatched. From germline, CDR1 is ENHRY and CDR2 SYGVKD. The CDR3 spans 19 residues. The CDR3 region has the DNA TGTGCCATCAGTGAGACAGGGACTAGCGGGAGTTCCTACACAGATACGCAGTATTTT. Encoded protein: CAISETGTSGSSYTDTQYF.